Below, 16 T cell receptor beta chains from the same sample are listed, as sequenced in a study of cytomegalovirus exposure and HLA in healthy donors. Using immunoSEQ multiplex PCR, the repertoire was profiled, and TCRdb retains in-frame clones only, with some absent. The sample includes 240,000 or so clones, more than 75% seen only once; the top ten take around 1.2%. What was sequenced was PBMCs. These receptors originate from a woman younger than 45 in good health and CMV-seropositive.

J is TRBJ2-1 and V is TRBV5-1; 13 bases align to TRBD2. The CDR3 is made up of 14 amino acids. Germline CDR1 is SGHRS and CDR2 is YFSETQ. V lost 3 bases, J lost 7 bases, and 1 base stayed unmatched. The CDR3 reads CASSSLAGGNEQFF. In DNA form, the CDR3 reads TGCGCCAGCAGCTCACTAGCGGGAGGGAATGAGCAGTTCTTC. Complete variable domain (other parts from reference TRBV5-1 and TRBJ2-1): KAGVTQTPRYLIKTRGQQVTLSCSPISGHRSVSWYQQTPGQGLQFLFEYFSETQRNKGNFPGRFSGRQFSNSRSEMNVSTLELGDSALYLCASSSLAGGNEQFFGPGTRLTVL.

V is TRBV19 and J is TRBJ2-3, with D possibly being TRBD2 (5 bases). Germline V gene lookup returns CDR1 LNHDA and CDR2 SQIVND (reference sequence). V was trimmed by 3 bases and J by 4 bases, leaving 14 bases between them. CDR3 size: 15 residues. The CDR3 DNA follows: TGTGCCAGTAGTATGTTAGCGTTTGGTGCAGATACGCAGTATTTT. Protein product: CASSMLAFGADTQYF.

This sequence joins TRBV5-6 and TRBJ2-1; 9 bases fit TRBD2. The CDR3 has 17 amino acids. Germline V gene lookup returns CDR1 SGHDT and CDR2 YYEEEE. The J segment lost 2 bases and the V segment lost 4 bases, leaving 10 bases of the junction unmatched. In DNA, the CDR3 is TGTGCCAGCAGCCCTCCGGAGACTAGCGGAGCCTACAATGAGCAGTTCTTC. This codes for CASSPPETSGAYNEQFF.

The gene calls are TRBV19 and TRBJ2-6, with a weak D call TRBD1 (5 bases). This CDR3 spans 15 amino acids. Germline V CDR1 and CDR2: LNHDA, SQIVND (reference sequence). Trimming left V 6 bases short and J 2 bases short, with 11 bases between. The CDR3 nucleotides read TGTGCCAGTAGCTCACAGGCTGCTGGGGCCAACGTCCTGACTTTC. It specifies CASSSQAAGANVLTF. The whole variable domain, remainder taken from reference TRBV19 and TRBJ2-6, is DGGITQSPKYLFRKEGQNVTLSCEQNLNHDAMYWYRQDPGQGLRLIYYSQIVNDFQKGDIAEGYSVSREKKESFPLTVTSAQKNPTAFYLCASSSQAAGANVLTFGAGSRLTVL.

V usage is TRBV2 and J usage is TRBJ2-6; a possible D gene is TRBD1 (5 bases). Between the trimmed V and J ends, which lost 5 bases and 0 bases, there was a span of 14 bases. CDR1 and CDR2 (germline): SNHLY, FYNNEI. The CDR3 is 17 amino acids. DNA for the CDR3: TGTGCCAGCAGTTCGGACATTCGGTACTCTGGGGCCAACGTCCTGACTTTC. This encodes CASSSDIRYSGANVLTF.

This chain uses TRBV9 with TRBJ2-2; 8 nucleotides align to TRBD2. Germline CDR1 and CDR2: SGDLS and YYNGEE. This CDR3 spans 19 amino acids. The ends lost 3 bases at V and 6 bases at J; junction bases unmatched: 19. CDR3 protein: CASSALYRLATDDAGELFF. CDR3 DNA: TGTGCCAGCAGCGCCCTCTACCGACTAGCGACCGACGACGCCGGGGAGCTGTTTTTT.

A single count supports this clone. The gene calls are TRBV6-5 and TRBJ1-5, with D uncertain. Germline V CDR1 and CDR2: MNHEY, SVGAGI. The CDR3 consists of 15 residues. The ends were cut back, 6 bases at V and 0 bases at J, with 12 bases in the middle. CDR3 protein: CASRQNRDSNQPQHF. In DNA, the CDR3 is TGTGCCAGCAGACAAAACCGGGATAGCAATCAGCCCCAGCATTTT.

The chain links TRBV7-9 to TRBJ2-7, with D maybe TRBD2 (5 bases). The CDR3 is 14 residues long. V dropped 7 bases and J dropped 0 bases, with 13 bases sitting between them. From germline, CDR1 is SEHNR and CDR2 FQNEAQ (reference sequence). For the CDR3, the DNA is TGTGCCAGCACCGAGGGCAGCTTCTCCTACGAGCAGTACTTC. This translates into CASTEGSFSYEQYF.

This chain joins TRBV28 and TRBJ1-2, with TRBD1 identical over 8 bases. This CDR3 has 15 residues. Germline V gene sequence: CDR1 MDHEN, CDR2 SYDVKM. V was clipped by 8 bases and J by 6 bases; unmatched bases: 14. CDR3 nucleotides: TGTGCCAGCCGATTTTACCCCAGGGGGCAGGATGGCTACACCTTC. Protein sequence: CASRFYPRGQDGYTF.

This chain joins TRBV6-5 and TRBJ2-5; weak D call: TRBD1 (6 bases). Germline V gene sequence: CDR1 MNHEY, CDR2 SVGAGI. The V end was cut by 1 base, the J end by 5 bases, with 14 bases between. The CDR3 is made up of 15 amino acids. The CDR3 is CASSYCSGAVETQYF. In nucleotides, the CDR3 is TGTGCCAGCAGTTACTGTTCAGGGGCTGTGGAGACCCAGTACTTC.

This chain links TRBV5-6 with TRBJ2-7; TRBD1 agrees at 7 bases. This CDR3 has 14 amino acids. Germline lookup yields CDR1 SGHDT and CDR2 YYEEEE. Trimming removed 0 bases from V and 2 bases from J; junction bases left unmatched: 2. CDR3 loop: CASSLGDSPYEQYF. The DNA of the CDR3 is TGTGCCAGCAGCTTGGGGGACAGCCCCTACGAGCAGTACTTC.

J is TRBJ1-1 and V is TRBV5-1; D is unresolved. There are 13 residues in the CDR3. V was clipped by 0 bases and J by 3 bases, with 6 bases between them. CDR1 and CDR2 (germline): SGHRS, YFSETQ. The CDR3 DNA reads as TGCGCCAGCAGCTTGGGGCTGGACACTGAAGCTTTCTTT. As protein: CASSLGLDTEAFF.

V and J are TRBV9 and TRBJ2-1; the match to TRBD2 covers 11 bases. Trimming cost V 0 bases and J 8 bases; bases outside gene matches: 7. The germline CDR1 and CDR2 sequences are SGDLS and YYNGEE. The CDR3 has 16 amino acids. DNA for the CDR3: TGTGCCAGCAGCGTAGGTGCTAGCGGGAGGAGGGATGAGCAGTTCTTC. Residues: CASSVGASGRRDEQFF.

The J gene is TRBJ2-1, the V gene TRBV9; 9 bases are a match to TRBD2. The trim removed 0 bases at V and 8 bases at J, leaving 12 bases unmatched. Per the germline V gene, CDR1 is SGDLS and CDR2 is YYNGEE. CDR3 length: 17 amino acids. CDR3 DNA sequence: TGTGCCAGCAGCGTAGGATTGGTTAGCGGGAGAGTAGATGAGCAGTTCTTC. Translating gives CASSVGLVSGRVDEQFF.

The chain couples TRBV4-1 to TRBJ2-3, with 8 bases fitting TRBD2. The germline gives CDR1 MGHRA, CDR2 YSYEKL. The CDR3 extends over 15 amino acids. With V trimmed by 1 base and J by 3 bases, 3 bases remained unmatched. The DNA of the CDR3 is TGCGCCAGCAGCCAAGCGAGCGGGAGTACAGATACGCAGTATTTT. This encodes CASSQASGSTDTQYF.

The genes are TRBV4-1 and TRBJ1-5; no clear D gene. V lost 1 base to trimming and J lost 5 bases, with 15 bases between them. Germline loops: CDR1 MGHRA, CDR2 YSYEKL. The length of the CDR3 is 16 residues. CDR3 in DNA: TGCGCCAGCAGCCAAGTGCCCGGTTTCGTCGATCAGCCCCAGCATTTT. Amino acids: CASSQVPGFVDQPQHF.